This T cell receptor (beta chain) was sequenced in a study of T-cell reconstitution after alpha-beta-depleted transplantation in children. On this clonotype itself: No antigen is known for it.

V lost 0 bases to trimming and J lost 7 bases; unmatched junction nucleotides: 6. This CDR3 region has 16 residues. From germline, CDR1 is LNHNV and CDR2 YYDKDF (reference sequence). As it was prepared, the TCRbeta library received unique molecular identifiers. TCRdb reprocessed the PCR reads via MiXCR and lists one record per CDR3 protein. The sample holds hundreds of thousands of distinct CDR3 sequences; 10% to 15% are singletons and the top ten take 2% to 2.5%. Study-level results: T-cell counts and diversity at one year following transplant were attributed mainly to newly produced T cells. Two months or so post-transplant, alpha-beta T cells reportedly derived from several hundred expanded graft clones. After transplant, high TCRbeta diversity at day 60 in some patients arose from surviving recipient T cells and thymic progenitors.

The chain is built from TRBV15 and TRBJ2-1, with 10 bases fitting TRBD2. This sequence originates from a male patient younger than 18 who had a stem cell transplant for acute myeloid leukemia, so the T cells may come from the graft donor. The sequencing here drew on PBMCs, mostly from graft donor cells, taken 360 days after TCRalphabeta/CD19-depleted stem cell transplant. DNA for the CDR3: TGTGCCACCAGCAGAGATGTACTAGCGGGAAGGAATGAGCAGTTCTTC. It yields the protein CATSRDVLAGRNEQFF. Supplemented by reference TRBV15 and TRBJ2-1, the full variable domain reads DAMVIQNPRYQVTQFGKPVTLSCSQTLNHNVMYWYQQKSSQAPKLLFHYYDKDFNNEADTPDNFQSRRPNTSFCFLDIRSPGLGDTAMYLCATSRDVLAGRNEQFFGPGTRLTVL.